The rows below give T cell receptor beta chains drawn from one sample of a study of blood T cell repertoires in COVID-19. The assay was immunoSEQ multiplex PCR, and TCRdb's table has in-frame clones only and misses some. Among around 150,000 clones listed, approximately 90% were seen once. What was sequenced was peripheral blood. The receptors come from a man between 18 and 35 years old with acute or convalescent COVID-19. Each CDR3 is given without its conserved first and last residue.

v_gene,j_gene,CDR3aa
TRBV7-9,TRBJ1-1,ASSLEAGRRNTEAF
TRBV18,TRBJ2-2,ASSPFLAENTGELF
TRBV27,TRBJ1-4,ASSSLDSNEKLF
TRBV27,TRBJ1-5,ASSYDSLSNQPQH
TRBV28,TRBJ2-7,ASSLDFSYEQY
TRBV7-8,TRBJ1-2,ASSLSRDRTYYGYT
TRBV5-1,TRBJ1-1,ASSLVADTGNTEAF
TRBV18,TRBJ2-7,ASSPDRGSYEQY
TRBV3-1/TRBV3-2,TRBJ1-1,ASSSRGGQREAF
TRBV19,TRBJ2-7,ASSMTGMLTYEQY
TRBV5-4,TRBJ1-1,ASSSDRETEAF
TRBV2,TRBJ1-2,ASRPGQVQYGYT
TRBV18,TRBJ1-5,ASSPALIVSNQPQH
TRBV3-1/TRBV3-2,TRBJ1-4,ASSLPGKGREKLF
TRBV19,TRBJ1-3,ASSIIDNSGNTIY
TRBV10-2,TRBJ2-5,ASRRQGETQY
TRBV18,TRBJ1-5,ASSKGASNQPQH
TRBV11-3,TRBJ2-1,ASSGDREQF
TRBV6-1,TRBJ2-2,ASSEEGRGELF
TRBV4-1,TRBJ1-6,ASSFFVQGSTKFGAPLH
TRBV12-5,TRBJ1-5,ASGLQGASQPQH
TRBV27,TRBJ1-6,ASSYRGGEPLH
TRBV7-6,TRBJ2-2,ASSLRREGDTGELF
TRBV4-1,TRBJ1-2,ASSQAGTKNGYT
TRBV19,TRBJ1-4,ASRDSKEKLF
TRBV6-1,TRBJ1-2,ASSEARDRDGYT
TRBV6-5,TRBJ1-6,ASTHRVSNSPLH
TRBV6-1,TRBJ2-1,ASSGPGRDRLYYNEQF
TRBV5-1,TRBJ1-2,ASSFLSADGYT
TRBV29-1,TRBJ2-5,SSAEKETQY
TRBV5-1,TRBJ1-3,ASSLVGGIAGNTIY
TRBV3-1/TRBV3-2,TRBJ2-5,ASSQGTSGSRETQY
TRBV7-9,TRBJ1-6,ASSREQGNSPLH
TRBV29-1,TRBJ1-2,SVGSGNYGYT
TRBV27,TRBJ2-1,ASSLITSWDEQF
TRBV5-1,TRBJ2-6,ASSLATGYAGANVLT
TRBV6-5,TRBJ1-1,ASSYVRGTEAF
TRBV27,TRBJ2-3,ASSYRTADTQY
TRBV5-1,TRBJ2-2,ASSFLAGGNTGELF
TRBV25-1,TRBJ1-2,ASSAWTALNYGYT
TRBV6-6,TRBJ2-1,ASRPYRGEQF
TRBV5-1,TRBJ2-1,ASSLGLAGVSSYNEQF
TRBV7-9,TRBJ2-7,ASSLRWGATSGNSYEQY
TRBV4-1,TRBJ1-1,ASSQVGQENTEAF
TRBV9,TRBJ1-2,ASSVASGRGYT
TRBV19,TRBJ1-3,ASSTVDRTSGNTIY
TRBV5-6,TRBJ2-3,ASSDGQGASTDTQY
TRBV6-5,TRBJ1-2,ASSSSNRGAGYT
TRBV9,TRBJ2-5,ASSVMWGGKETQY